This T cell receptor beta chain was obtained from a study of CD8+ T cells in alopecia areata. Study findings and constraints: Normal scalp showed lower clonality than lesional scalp, especially alopecia totalis/universalis.

Note on this clone: Its antigen is undetermined.

For about five patients, CD4+ cells were sorted into CD25+CD127- cells. Researchers took lesional scalp punch biopsies and peripheral blood from people who were alopecia areata patients. RNA was isolated and reverse transcribed to cDNA, the sequencing template. Clones were sequenced by immunoSEQ multiplex PCR, and TCRdb holds only the in-frame ones, with some missing. This sample has 35,000 to 45,000 clones, with over 50% found just once. Germline CDR1 and CDR2: MDHEN and SYDVKM. V lost 2 bases, J lost 4 bases, and 10 bases stayed unmatched. This CDR3 has 17 residues. The receptor was derived from a human donor with alopecia areata. Sequenced input: CD4+ Tregs sorted from blood. The J gene is TRBJ1-1, the V gene TRBV28; TRBD1 aligns across 10 bases. The CDR3 loop is CASSLILTGGSGTEAFF. DNA for the CDR3: TGTGCCAGCAGTTTAATTTTGACAGGGGGCTCGGGCACTGAAGCTTTCTTT.